This T cell receptor (beta chain) was identified in a study of shared clonotypes between healthy human individuals. Cells designated naive CD8 were CD45RO-negative and were positively selected for CCR7, with terminally differentiated effector memory CD45RA+ cells excluded. Sequencing was performed with immunoSEQ multiplex PCR; in TCRdb, only in-frame clones are kept and a portion is missing. Of about 2 million clones listed, less than 95% were seen once; the top ten hold roughly 1%. The germline CDR1 and CDR2 sequences are MNHNS and SASEGT. V was shortened by 3 bases and J by 4 bases, with 10 bases between the two germline ends. This CDR3 comprises 14 residues.

Specimen: naive CD8+ T cells sorted from blood. The chain has TRBV6-1 and TRBJ2-1; no firm D call. The TCR originated in a man between 18 and 35 years old in good health. The CDR3 sequence is CASSEWEGYNEQFF. The CDR3 region has the DNA TGTGCCAGCAGTGAGTGGGAAGGGTACAATGAGCAGTTCTTC.